The 24 T cell receptor beta chains presented below share a single source sample, sequenced in a study of T cells after yellow fever vaccination. TCRdb re-called the 5' RACE reads through MiXCR, storing one row per CDR3 protein. The data show 400,000 to 450,000 distinct CDR3 sequences, around 20% seen once. The material sequenced was PBMCs, taken before the yellow fever booster vaccination. The receptor set was obtained from a man aged 18 to 35 who received the YFV17D yellow fever vaccine.

This clonotype was counted a few times. The chain combines TRBV9 with TRBJ1-2; D is uncertain. This CDR3 spans 14 amino acids. The germline V gene has CDR1 SGDLS and CDR2 YYNGEE. V lost 0 bases, J lost 4 bases, and 10 bases lay in between. The CDR3 sequence: CASSVGRVLYGYTF. DNA of the CDR3: TGTGCCAGCAGCGTAGGACGCGTACTCTATGGCTACACCTTC.

In this sample, this clonotype turned up a few times. This chain links TRBV7-8 with TRBJ1-6; D is perhaps TRBD1 (5 bases). The CDR3 is made up of 15 amino acids. Trimming removed 5 bases at V and 6 bases at J, with 14 bases between. Germline V CDR1 and CDR2: SGHVS, FQNEAQ. CDR3 sequence: CASSMGRTLNSPLHF. CDR3 sequence (DNA): TGTGCCAGCAGCATGGGACGGACGCTTAATTCACCCCTCCACTTT.

The genes are TRBV4-2 and TRBJ2-4, with D perhaps matching TRBD2 (5 bases). The CDR3 extends over 16 amino acids. V lost 5 bases and J 0 bases, leaving 14 bases between the germline ends. Looked up from germline, CDR1 is LGHNA and CDR2 is YNFKEQ. CDR3 bases: TGTGCCAGCAGCACAACTAGAGGTCTAGCCAAAAACATTCAGTACTTC. Residues: CASSTTRGLAKNIQYF.

This chain joins TRBV20-1 and TRBJ2-7; the match to TRBD1 covers 7 bases. CDR3 length: 13 amino acids. The V gene's germline CDR1 is DFQATT and CDR2 SNEGSKA (reference sequence). The J segment lost 2 bases and the V segment lost 3 bases, leaving 4 bases of the junction unmatched. This CDR3 is CSARDRWTYEQYF. The CDR3 DNA sequence: TGCAGTGCTAGGGACAGGTGGACCTACGAGCAGTACTTC.

CDR3 in amino acids: CASSFWDPQVAFF. For the CDR3, the DNA is TGTGCCAGCAGCTTCTGGGATCCCCAGGTTGCTTTCTTT. The gene calls are TRBV5-5 and TRBJ1-1; D is ambiguous. The germline V gene encodes CDR1 SGHKS and CDR2 YYEKEE (reference sequence). The length of the CDR3 is 13 residues. The V end was cut by 2 bases, the J end by 11 bases, with 16 bases between. The full variable domain, completed using reference TRBV5-5 and TRBJ1-1, is DAGVTQSPTHLIKTRGQQVTLRCSPISGHKSVSWYQQVLGQGPQFIFQYYEKEERGRGNFPDRFSARQFPNYSSELNVNALLLGDSALYLCASSFWDPQVAFFGQGTRLTVV.

This clonotype has a handful of counts. The V and J genes are TRBV4-3 and TRBJ2-1; 9 nucleotides match TRBD2. V shed 0 bases, J shed 8 bases, and the junction held 8 bases outside the gene matches. CDR1 LGHNA and CDR2 YSLEER come from the germline V gene. There are 16 residues in the CDR3. The CDR3 DNA is TGCGCCAGCAGCCAAGATCGATCAGCGGGGGGTGATGAGCAGTTCTTC. Its translation: CASSQDRSAGGDEQFF.

This clonotype has a handful of counts. This chain links TRBV5-1 with TRBJ2-1; 9 positions match TRBD1. The CDR3 extends over 15 amino acids. J lost 10 bases, V lost 0 bases, and 8 bases had no gene match. Per germline, CDR1 SGHRS and CDR2 YFSETQ. The CDR3 sequence is CASSLGDRAWFEQFF. The CDR3 DNA follows: TGCGCCAGCAGCTTGGGGGACAGGGCTTGGTTCGAGCAGTTCTTC.

J is TRBJ2-6 and V is TRBV5-1; perhaps TRBD1 as D (5 bases). CDR3 size: 15 residues. CDR1 is SGHRS and CDR2 is YFSETQ in the germline V gene. The V and J ends lost 7 bases and 1 base respectively, with 12 bases between them. The CDR3 region is CASGESGSGANVLTF. The CDR3 DNA follows: TGCGCCAGCGGCGAATCAGGGTCTGGGGCCAACGTCCTGACTTTC.

The chain employs TRBV2 and TRBJ2-3, with D unclear. CDR3 length equals 15 residues. V was shortened by 1 base and J by 2 bases, with 10 bases between the two germline ends. Germline CDR1 SNHLY, CDR2 FYNNEI. The CDR3 nucleotides are TGTGCCAGCAGTGAAGTCGGGTCCCCCACAGATACGCAGTATTTT. It yields the protein CASSEVGSPTDTQYF. Full variable domain (rest looked up from reference TRBV2 and TRBJ2-3): EPEVTQTPSHQVTQMGQEVILRCVPISNHLYFYWYRQILGQKVEFLVSFYNNEISEKSEIFDDQFSVERPDGSNFTLKIRSTKLEDSAMYFCASSEVGSPTDTQYFGPGTRLTVL.

This clonotype was detected only a few times. This chain uses TRBV3-1 with TRBJ1-1; 7 bases align to TRBD1. The V gene end was trimmed by 9 bases and the J gene end by 5 bases; junction bases not matched to a gene: 6. Germline V gene lookup returns CDR1 LGHDT and CDR2 YNNKEL (reference sequence). This CDR3 is 12 amino acids long. CDR3 amino acids: CASQGVRTEAFF. In DNA form, the CDR3 reads TGTGCCAGTCAGGGGGTGCGGACTGAAGCTTTCTTT.

This clonotype was recorded a few times. The chain joins TRBV6-1 to TRBJ2-3; 10 bases match TRBD2. This CDR3 is built from 14 residues. Germline V gene lookup returns CDR1 MNHNS and CDR2 SASEGT. After removal of 7 bases from V and 2 bases from J, the junction contained 3 bases not matched to a gene. CDR3 region: CASKLAGYTDTQYF. The CDR3 nucleotides are TGTGCCAGCAAACTAGCGGGGTACACAGATACGCAGTATTTT.

This clonotype showed up just a few times. J is TRBJ2-2 and V is TRBV5-1, with no clear D. CDR3 length: 15 amino acids. Looked up from germline, CDR1 is SGHRS and CDR2 is YFSETQ. V lost 1 base, J lost 0 bases, and 7 bases lay in between. The CDR3 protein is CASSLSSSNTGELFF. The CDR3 nucleotides read TGCGCCAGCAGCTTGTCCTCTTCGAACACCGGGGAGCTGTTTTTT. The full variable domain, in which reference TRBV5-1 and TRBJ2-2 provide the parts outside the CDR3, is KAGVTQTPRYLIKTRGQQVTLSCSPISGHRSVSWYQQTPGQGLQFLFEYFSETQRNKGNFPGRFSGRQFSNSRSEMNVSTLELGDSALYLCASSLSSSNTGELFFGEGSRLTVL.

The V gene is TRBV7-6, the J gene TRBJ1-5; 7 bases map to TRBD1. CDR1 and CDR2 (germline): SGHVS, FNYEAQ. The CDR3 has 14 residues. Unmatched junction bases numbered 3, after V lost 3 bases and J lost 4 bases. CDR3 region: CASSLGQLNQPQHF. DNA of the CDR3: TGTGCCAGCAGCTTGGGACAGCTTAATCAGCCCCAGCATTTT.

This clonotype appeared a few times. V is TRBV9 and J is TRBJ1-1; D perhaps matches TRBD1 (5 bases). Trimming removed 0 bases at V and 3 bases at J, with 12 bases between. Germline V lookup: CDR1 SGDLS, CDR2 YYNGEE. There are 15 residues in the CDR3. The CDR3 loop reads CASSVAPGRDTEAFF. The CDR3 nucleotides read TGTGCCAGCAGCGTAGCCCCGGGACGGGACACTGAAGCTTTCTTT.

The genes are TRBV4-3 and TRBJ2-4, with D perhaps TRBD1 or TRBD2 (6 bases each). The CDR3 consists of 14 residues. Germline V gene data show CDR1 as LGHNA and CDR2 as YSLEER. V was trimmed by 0 bases and J by 11 bases, leaving 14 bases between them. In nucleotides, the CDR3 is TGCGCCAGCAGCCAAGACCGGCCCGGGGGCCTTCAGTACTTC. The encoded protein is CASSQDRPGGLQYF.

Only a few counts were recorded for this clonotype. The chain links TRBV4-3 to TRBJ2-2; D is possibly TRBD2 (6 bases). From germline, CDR1 is LGHNA and CDR2 YSLEER. The germline V and J ends were trimmed by 0 bases and 6 bases, with 17 bases remaining between them. The CDR3 spans 17 residues. The CDR3 sequence is CASSQDFRRGGSGELFF. The CDR3 region has the DNA TGCGCCAGCAGCCAAGATTTTCGGCGGGGTGGGTCCGGGGAGCTGTTTTTT.

This chain uses TRBV18 with TRBJ2-3, with TRBD1 as a possible D gene (5 bases). This CDR3 is 16 amino acids long. CDR1 is KGHSH, CDR2 LQKENI, per germline. Trimming shortened V by 0 bases and J by 1 base, and 11 bases separated the two germline ends. CDR3: CASSPPVVRGTDTQYF. CDR3 DNA sequence: TGTGCCAGCTCACCACCGGTGGTCAGGGGCACAGATACGCAGTATTTT.

The V gene is TRBV7-2, the J gene TRBJ2-7; D is ambiguous. The germline V and J ends were trimmed by 2 bases and 2 bases, with 4 bases remaining between them. The CDR3 sequence is 12 residues long. CDR1 and CDR2 (germline): SGHTA, FQGNSA. The CDR3 is CASSLSAYEQYF. The CDR3 DNA sequence: TGTGCCAGCAGCTTATCAGCCTACGAGCAGTACTTC.

This chain joins TRBV7-8 and TRBJ2-7; D remains unclear. This CDR3 comprises 12 residues. Germline CDR1 SGHVS, CDR2 FQNEAQ. V lost 5 bases and J 1 base, leaving 6 bases between the germline ends. CDR3 loop: CASSILSYEQYF. The CDR3 DNA reads TGTGCCAGCAGCATTCTTTCCTACGAGCAGTACTTC.

CDR3 region: CASSQVQGAGGYTF. CDR3 bases: TGCGCCAGCAGCCAGGTACAGGGGGCTGGCGGCTACACCTTC. V is TRBV4-1 and J is TRBJ1-2; TRBD1 agrees at 9 bases. The junction had 7 bases not matched to a gene; V was cut back by 3 bases and J by 8 bases. This CDR3 has 14 residues. Germline loops: CDR1 MGHRA, CDR2 YSYEKL.

This clonotype was counted a few times. The chain couples TRBV4-1 to TRBJ1-2, with TRBD1 identical over 10 bases. The CDR3 loop spans 16 amino acids. The ends lost 0 bases at V and 7 bases at J; junction bases unmatched: 8. Per the germline V gene, CDR1 is MGHRA and CDR2 is YSYEKL. For the CDR3, the DNA is TGCGCCAGCAGCCAAGATCGCAGGGACAGGGGCGCTGGCTACACCTTC. It specifies CASSQDRRDRGAGYTF.

The V call is TRBV18, the J call TRBJ2-2; 9 bases align to TRBD1. This CDR3 spans 17 amino acids. V shed 4 bases, J shed 5 bases, and the junction held 11 bases outside the gene matches. Germline loops: CDR1 KGHSH, CDR2 LQKENI. The CDR3 loop reads CASSLTTAGTGTGELFF. In DNA, the CDR3 is TGTGCCAGCTCACTGACTACGGCCGGGACAGGGACCGGGGAGCTGTTTTTT.

This clonotype was found a few times. The V and J genes are TRBV12-3 or TRBV12-4 and TRBJ1-5; D is possibly TRBD1 (5 bases). CDR3 length: 14 amino acids. Trimming removed 6 bases from V and 9 bases from J, with 18 bases in between. The CDR3: CASSPGGGGRPQHF. CDR3 nucleotide sequence: TGTGCCAGCAGCCCGGGGGGGGGAGGGAGGCCCCAGCATTTT.

This clonotype was seen a handful of times. The chain links TRBV5-1 to TRBJ2-7; TRBD1 matches at 7 bases. J was trimmed by 4 bases and V by 2 bases; bases with no gene match: 6. The CDR3 has 14 amino acids. Germline V lookup: CDR1 SGHRS, CDR2 YFSETQ. CDR3 protein: CASSLQGPGYEQYF. The CDR3, as DNA: TGCGCCAGCAGCTTACAGGGGCCGGGGTACGAGCAGTACTTC.